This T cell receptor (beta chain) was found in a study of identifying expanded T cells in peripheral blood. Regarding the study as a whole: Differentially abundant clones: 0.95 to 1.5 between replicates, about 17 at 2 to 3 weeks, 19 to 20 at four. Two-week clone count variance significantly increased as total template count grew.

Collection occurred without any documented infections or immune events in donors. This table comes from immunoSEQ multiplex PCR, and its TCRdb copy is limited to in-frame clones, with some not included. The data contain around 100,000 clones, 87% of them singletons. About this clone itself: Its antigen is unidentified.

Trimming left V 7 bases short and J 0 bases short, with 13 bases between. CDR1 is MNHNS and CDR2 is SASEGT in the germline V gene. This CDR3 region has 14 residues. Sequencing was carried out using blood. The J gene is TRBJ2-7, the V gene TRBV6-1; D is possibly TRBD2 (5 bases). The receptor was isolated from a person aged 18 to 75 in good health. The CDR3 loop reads CASTSGIPSYEQYF. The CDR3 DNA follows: TGTGCCAGCACCTCCGGGATACCCTCCTACGAGCAGTACTTC.